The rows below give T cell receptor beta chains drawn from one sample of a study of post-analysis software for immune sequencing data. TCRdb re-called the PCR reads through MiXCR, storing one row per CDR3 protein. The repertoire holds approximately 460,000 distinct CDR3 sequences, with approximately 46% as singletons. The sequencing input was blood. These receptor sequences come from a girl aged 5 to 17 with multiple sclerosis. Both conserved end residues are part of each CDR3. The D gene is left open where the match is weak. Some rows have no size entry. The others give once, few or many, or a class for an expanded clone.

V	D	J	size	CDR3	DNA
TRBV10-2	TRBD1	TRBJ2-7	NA	CASSEWGQGYEQYF	TGCGCCAGCAGTGAATGGGGACAGGGGTACGAGCAGTACTTC
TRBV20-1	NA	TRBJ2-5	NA	CSAPGVQETQYF	TGCAGTGCTCCGGGGGTTCAAGAGACCCAGTACTTC
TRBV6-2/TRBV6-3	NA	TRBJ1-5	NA	CASSAERRGNQPQHF	TGTGCCAGCAGTGCCGAGAGGCGGGGAAATCAGCCCCAGCATTTT
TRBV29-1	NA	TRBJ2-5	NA	CSGRGRQSETQYF	TGCAGCGGGAGGGGGAGGCAATCGGAGACCCAGTACTTC
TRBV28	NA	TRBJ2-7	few	CASSLPSGPVYEQYF	TGTGCCAGCAGCTTACCTTCCGGGCCAGTCTACGAGCAGTACTTC
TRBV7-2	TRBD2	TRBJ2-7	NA	CASSLNAVAGGDEQYF	TGTGCCAGCAGCTTAAATGCGGTAGCGGGAGGGGACGAGCAGTACTTC
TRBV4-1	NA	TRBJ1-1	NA	CASSQVTQVEGTEAFF	TGCGCCAGCAGCCAAGTAACCCAGGTGGAGGGCACTGAAGCTTTCTTT
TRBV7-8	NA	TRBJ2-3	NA	CASSLAGTQFPPSTDTQYF	TGTGCCAGCAGCTTAGCCGGGACGCAATTCCCTCCTAGCACAGATACGCAGTATTTT
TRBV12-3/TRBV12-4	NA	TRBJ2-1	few	CASSPRPGLNEQFF	TGTGCCAGCAGTCCCCGGCCTGGACTGAATGAGCAGTTCTTC
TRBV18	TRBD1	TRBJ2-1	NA	CASSLGTGKNEQFF	TGTGCCAGCTCACTAGGGACAGGGAAGAATGAGCAGTTCTTC
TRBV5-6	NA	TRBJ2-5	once	CASSLGDRRGTQYF	TGTGCCAGCAGCTTAGGGGACCGCAGGGGGACCCAGTACTTC
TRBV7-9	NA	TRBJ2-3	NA	CASSRQFADTQYF	TGTGCCAGCAGCCGACAGTTCGCAGATACGCAGTATTTT
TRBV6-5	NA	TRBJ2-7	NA	CASSYRWDSFGQYF	TGTGCCAGCAGTTATAGGTGGGACTCCTTCGGGCAGTACTTC
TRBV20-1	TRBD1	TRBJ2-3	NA	CSPRGRGGGADTQYF	TGCAGTCCCAGGGGGCGAGGAGGAGGCGCAGATACGCAGTATTTT
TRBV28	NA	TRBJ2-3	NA	CASGEPLRTDTQYF	TGTGCCAGCGGGGAGCCATTACGCACAGATACGCAGTATTTT
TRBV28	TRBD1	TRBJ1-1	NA	CASNYPGQGKTEAFF	TGTGCCAGCAACTATCCCGGACAGGGGAAGACTGAAGCTTTCTTT
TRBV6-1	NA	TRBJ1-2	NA	CASSDQNTHGYTF	TGTGCCAGCAGTGACCAGAACACGCATGGCTACACCTTC
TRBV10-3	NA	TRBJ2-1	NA	CAISESGTQANEQFF	TGTGCCATCAGTGAGTCCGGGACCCAGGCCAATGAGCAGTTCTTC
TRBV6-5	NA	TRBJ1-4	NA	CASMMTTNEKLFF	TGTGCCAGCATGATGACAACTAATGAAAAACTGTTTTTT
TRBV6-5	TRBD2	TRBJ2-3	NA	CASSWGIAGEGDTQYF	TGTGCCAGCTCTTGGGGAATAGCGGGAGAGGGAGATACGCAGTATTTT
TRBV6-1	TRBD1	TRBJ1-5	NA	CASSGGQGRSQPQHF	TGTGCCAGCAGTGGGGGACAGGGGAGAAGTCAGCCCCAGCATTTT
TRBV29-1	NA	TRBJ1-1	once	CSVEKLMNTEAFF	TGCAGCGTTGAGAAACTGATGAACACTGAAGCTTTCTTT
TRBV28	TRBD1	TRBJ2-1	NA	CASSLVGTGAYNEQFF	TGTGCCAGCAGTCTAGTTGGGACAGGGGCCTACAATGAGCAGTTCTTC
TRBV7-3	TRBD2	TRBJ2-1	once	CASSLTSGGWLAGGNEQFF	TGTGCCAGCAGCCTAACATCGGGGGGCTGGCTAGCGGGTGGCAATGAGCAGTTCTTC
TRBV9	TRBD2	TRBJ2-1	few	CASSAHGLAASSYNEQFF	TGTGCCAGCAGCGCCCACGGACTAGCGGCTAGCTCCTACAATGAGCAGTTCTTC
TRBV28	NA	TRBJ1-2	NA	CASSLPPGSYGYTF	TGTGCCAGCAGTTTACCCCCAGGGAGCTATGGCTACACCTTC
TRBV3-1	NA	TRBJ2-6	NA	CASIDSGANVLTF	TGTGCCAGCATCGACTCTGGGGCCAACGTCCTGACTTTC
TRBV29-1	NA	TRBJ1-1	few	CSVTQGSLDTEAFF	TGCAGCGTGACTCAGGGTTCCCTTGACACTGAAGCTTTCTTT
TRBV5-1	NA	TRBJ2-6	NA	CASSLDGNSGANVLTF	TGCGCCAGCAGCTTGGACGGGAACTCTGGGGCCAACGTCCTGACTTTC
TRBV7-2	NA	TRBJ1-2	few	CASSLYGRSLDGYTF	TGTGCCAGCAGCTTATATGGCAGGTCCCTGGATGGCTACACCTTC
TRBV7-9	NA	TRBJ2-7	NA	CASSSATGSYEQYF	TGTGCCAGCAGTTCGGCGACAGGCAGCTACGAGCAGTACTTC
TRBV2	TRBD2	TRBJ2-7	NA	CASRGGIYSMRDPRGLAKREQYF	TGTGCCAGCAGGGGGGGGATCTACAGTATGAGGGACCCCCGTGGACTAGCTAAGCGCGAGCAGTACTTC
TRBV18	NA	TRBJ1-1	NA	CASSPRDLSTEAFF	TGTGCCAGCTCACCGAGGGACCTTAGTACTGAAGCTTTCTTT
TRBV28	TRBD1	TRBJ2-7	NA	CASSRTRDRFYEQYF	TGTGCCAGCAGCCGAACTCGGGACAGATTCTACGAGCAGTACTTC
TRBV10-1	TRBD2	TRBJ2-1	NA	CASSGAAGGRNEQFF	TGCGCCAGCAGTGGAGCAGCGGGAGGGCGGAATGAGCAGTTCTTC
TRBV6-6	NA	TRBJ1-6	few	CASRDRDGETLHF	TGTGCCAGCAGGGACCGGGACGGGGAAACCCTCCACTTT
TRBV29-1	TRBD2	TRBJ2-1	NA	CSAFPTSGSLNEQFF	TGCAGCGCTTTCCCGACTAGCGGGAGCCTCAACGAGCAGTTCTTC
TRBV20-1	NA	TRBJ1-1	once	CSASWGNINTEAFF	TGCAGTGCTAGTTGGGGGAACATTAACACTGAAGCTTTCTTT
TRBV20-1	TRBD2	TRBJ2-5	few	CSARGTSGQETQYF	TGCAGTGCTAGGGGGACTAGCGGCCAAGAGACCCAGTACTTC
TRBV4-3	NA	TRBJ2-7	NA	CASSQDMQSEQYF	TGCGCCAGCAGCCAAGATATGCAGAGCGAGCAGTACTTC